This T cell receptor (beta chain) is drawn from a study of T-cell reconstitution after alpha-beta-depleted transplantation in children. With 5 bases removed from V and 5 bases from J, the gap between germline ends came to 9 bases. From germline, CDR1 is MNHEY and CDR2 SMNVEV (reference sequence). This CDR3 contains 13 residues. This clonotype was found many times. Molecular barcoding with unique molecular identifiers was used for the TCRbeta library. TCRdb ran MiXCR on the PCR reads and lists one entry per CDR3 protein. This sample yields 420,000 or so distinct CDR3 sequences, of which approximately 11% are seen a single time; 5% to 6.5% belongs to the top ten.

The sample in question was PBMCs from the stem cell graft donor, obtained from the stem cell graft. The genes are TRBV27 and TRBJ2-2; no clear D gene. This clonotype was obtained from a human donor who donated a stem cell graft to a child with acute myeloid leukemia. As DNA, the CDR3 is TGTGCCAGCAGTCTCGGGCTAACCGGGGAGCTGTTTTTT. Translating it yields CASSLGLTGELFF.